This is a list of T cell receptor beta chains from one sample in a study of T cell repertoires in cytomegalovirus infection. TCRdb passed the reads through MiXCR, listing each CDR3 protein once. This sample has approximately 320,000 distinct CDR3 sequences, with more than 9% found just once. Sequencing was done on a sample of PBMCs. Source of these receptors: a human donor in good health (CMV status not recorded). Some clones in this sample may be carry-over from other donors' samples. Each CDR3 is given with its conserved first and last residue. The D gene is left open where the match is weak. Where a row states a size, it is once, few, many or the class of an expanded clone; other rows omit it.

size	V	J	D	DNA	CDR3
many	TRBV4-1	TRBJ1-2	.	TGCGCCAGCAGCCCGGGACCCTATGGCTACACCTTC	CASSPGPYGYTF
many	TRBV19	TRBJ1-1	.	TGTGCCAGTAGTGAACCGGGACAGAACACTGAAGCTTTCTTT	CASSEPGQNTEAFF
.	TRBV15	TRBJ1-5	.	TGTGCCACCAGCAGAGATCTTGGACGGTTCAATCAGCCCCAGCATTTT	CATSRDLGRFNQPQHF
many	TRBV7-2	TRBJ2-7	.	TGTGCCAGCAGCCTGGACGCCACCTACGAGCAGTACTTC	CASSLDATYEQYF
many	TRBV12-3/TRBV12-4	TRBJ1-1	.	TGTGCCAGCAGTTTGGGGGGACGAATGAACACTGAAGCTTTCTTT	CASSLGGRMNTEAFF
many	TRBV5-1	TRBJ1-2	.	TGCGCCAGCAGCTTGGAAGCACTTGATGGCTACACCTTC	CASSLEALDGYTF
many	TRBV10-3	TRBJ2-7	.	TGTGCCATCAGGAAGGGGGATGGAGGCGACGAGCAGTACTTC	CAIRKGDGGDEQYF
many	TRBV20-1	TRBJ2-1	TRBD2	TGCAGTGCTAGAGATCAAGCGGGAGGTGGGTGGTCCTACAATGAGCAGTTCTTC	CSARDQAGGGWSYNEQFF
.	TRBV20-1	TRBJ1-5	TRBD1	TGCAGCGCCGAGGCCGGGACAGCGGATCAGCCCCAGCATTTT	CSAEAGTADQPQHF
.	TRBV28	TRBJ1-5	.	TGTGCCAGCAGTTCATCCCATCAGCCCCAGCATTTT	CASSSSHQPQHF
many	TRBV7-2	TRBJ2-3	TRBD1	TGTGCCAGCAGCCACCAGGCAACACAGGGGGCAGATACGCAGTATTTT	CASSHQATQGADTQYF
many	TRBV7-8	TRBJ2-3	.	TGTGCCAGCAGCCCCGGAGAACTTAGGCAGTATTTT	CASSPGELRQYF
many	TRBV7-6	TRBJ1-1	.	TGTGCCAGCACCCCACGGGGGGGTACTGAAGCTTTCTTT	CASTPRGGTEAFF
many	TRBV7-2	TRBJ2-6	.	TGTGCCAGCAGCCCTCAGGGCCTCTCTGGGGCCAACGTCCTGACTTTC	CASSPQGLSGANVLTF
many	TRBV7-2	TRBJ1-3	.	TGTGCCAGCAGCTTAGCCACCCTTACGACCTTAGACGGATTCTCTGGAAACACCATATATTTT	CASSLATLTTLDGFSGNTIYF
few	TRBV28	TRBJ1-1	.	TGTGCCAGCAGTCCCTCGACGTGGGGCACTGAAGCTTTCTTT	CASSPSTWGTEAFF
many	TRBV7-2	TRBJ2-7	TRBD2	TGTGCCAGCAGCTTAGGTGCGGGAGGGCCCCACGAGCAGTACTTC	CASSLGAGGPHEQYF
many	TRBV29-1	TRBJ1-1	.	TGCAGCGCCTGGATGGGCGCGGGGTTAATAGGGAACACTGAAGCTTTCTTT	CSAWMGAGLIGNTEAFF
few	TRBV19	TRBJ2-2	TRBD1	TGTGCCAGTAGTTCAAGGGGACAGGGGGGAACCGGGGAGCTGTTTTTT	CASSSRGQGGTGELFF
few	TRBV7-6	TRBJ2-7	.	TGTGCCAGCAGCGCCTACAGGAGCTCCTACGAGCAGTACTTC	CASSAYRSSYEQYF
few	TRBV29-1	TRBJ1-1	.	TGCAGCGGACTATGGACAGCGGGGACTGAAGCTTTCTTT	CSGLWTAGTEAFF
.	TRBV4-2	TRBJ2-3	.	TGTGCCAGCAGCACCCGACAGACCACAGATACGCAGTATTTT	CASSTRQTTDTQYF
few	TRBV28	TRBJ2-7	TRBD2	TGTGCCAGCAGTTTCAATCTAGCGGGAGTCTACGAGCAGTACTTC	CASSFNLAGVYEQYF
many	TRBV7-2	TRBJ2-1	TRBD2	TGTGCCAGCAGCCCAGGAGGGAGCGGGATAAAGAGGAATGAGCAGTTCTTC	CASSPGGSGIKRNEQFF
.	TRBV30	TRBJ2-2	.	TGTGCCTGGAAACCTGAGTGGCTTCGGCGCCCGGCGAACACCGGGGAGCTGTTTTTT	CAWKPEWLRRPANTGELFF
many	TRBV11-2	TRBJ2-3	TRBD1	TGTGCCAGCAGCTTTTACCCCGGGACAGGGGGCGCGAGAGAGAGGTCAGATACGCAGTATTTT	CASSFYPGTGGARERSDTQYF
many	TRBV19	TRBJ2-4	TRBD1	TGTGCCAGTAGTGGGGGACAGGGTGGGGACATTCAGTACTTC	CASSGGQGGDIQYF
few	TRBV7-9	TRBJ1-1	.	TGTGCCAGCAGCCCCGGCAGGGTTGGGCACACTGAAGCTTTCTTT	CASSPGRVGHTEAFF
few	TRBV12-3/TRBV12-4	TRBJ1-5	.	TGTGCCAGCGCCACGGGGCAGCCCCAGCATTTT	CASATGQPQHF
many	TRBV18	TRBJ1-1	.	TGTGCCAGCTCACCGGCGGCCGGCTTGAACACTGAAGCTTTCTTT	CASSPAAGLNTEAFF
.	TRBV4-3	TRBJ2-3	.	TGCGCCAGCAGTGATAGCCTGATAGATACGCAGTATTTT	CASSDSLIDTQYF
.	TRBV6-5	TRBJ2-4	.	TGTGCCAGCAGTTACTCGAACAAGGACTCAGCCAAAAACATTCAGTACTTC	CASSYSNKDSAKNIQYF
many	TRBV12-3/TRBV12-4	TRBJ2-7	.	TGTGCCAGCAGTTCTGCAGGGGGAGGGACCTACGAGCAGTACTTC	CASSSAGGGTYEQYF
.	TRBV5-4	TRBJ2-1	TRBD2	TGTGCCAGCAGCTTGGGACTAGCGGGGGCCCACAATGAGCAGTTCTTC	CASSLGLAGAHNEQFF
.	TRBV12-3/TRBV12-4	TRBJ1-2	.	TGTGCCAGCAGGCCAGGGTTCGAGGGATATGGCTACACCTTC	CASRPGFEGYGYTF
many	TRBV28	TRBJ1-6	.	TGTGCCAGCAGTTCTGACCCTACTGGCCGTTCACCCCTCCACTTT	CASSSDPTGRSPLHF
many	TRBV12-3/TRBV12-4	TRBJ1-4	.	TGTGCCAGCAGTCCAAGGAGGCAGCATAATGAAAAACTGTTTTTT	CASSPRRQHNEKLFF
many	TRBV7-3	TRBJ1-1	.	TGTGCCAGCAGCCCCCAAGGGGGGCTGGCCACTGAAGCTTTCTTT	CASSPQGGLATEAFF
many	TRBV4-1	TRBJ2-6	TRBD1	TGCGCCAGCAGCCAAGATAAGAGTCCGGGACAGGGGCCCTCTGGGGCCAACGTCCTGACTTTC	CASSQDKSPGQGPSGANVLTF
many	TRBV4-2	TRBJ1-6	.	TGTGCCAGCAGCCGGGGGTCCTATAATTCACCCCTCCACTTT	CASSRGSYNSPLHF
.	TRBV6-2/TRBV6-3	TRBJ1-1	TRBD1	TGTGCCAGCAGATCCGACAGGGTAGCGGCTTTCTTT	CASRSDRVAAFF
.	TRBV7-2	TRBJ1-4	.	TGTGCCGGCAGCTTGGGAATAGGAGAAAAACTGTTTTTT	CAGSLGIGEKLFF
many	TRBV12-3/TRBV12-4	TRBJ2-5	.	TGTGCCAGCGGACTTCTCCAAGAGACCCAGTACTTC	CASGLLQETQYF
many	TRBV7-2	TRBJ2-4	TRBD1	TGTGCCAGCAGCTTATCTAATGGACAGGGGGGAAAAAACATTCAGTACTTC	CASSLSNGQGGKNIQYF
few	TRBV11-2	TRBJ2-7	TRBD2	TGTGCCAGCAGCTCGACTAGCGGGAGTTACGAGCAGTACTTC	CASSSTSGSYEQYF
many	TRBV27	TRBJ1-2	.	TGTGCCAGCAGTTTCATCGGGACATCAGTTCACTATGGCTACACCTTC	CASSFIGTSVHYGYTF
.	TRBV6-5	TRBJ2-2	TRBD2	TGTGCCGTAACTTTGGCCGGACTAGCGGGAGGCGGCACCGGGGAGCTGTTTTTT	CAVTLAGLAGGGTGELFF
many	TRBV9	TRBJ2-3	.	TGTGCCAGCAGCCCCCGGCGTACTAGCACAGATACGCAGTATTTT	CASSPRRTSTDTQYF